These 9 T cell receptor beta chains were sequenced from one sample in a study of blood T cell repertoires in COVID-19. Only in-frame clones appear in the TCRdb table, and some are missing; sequencing was by immunoSEQ multiplex PCR. The sample has about 430,000 clones, approximately 90% seen once. Sample: PBMCs or T cells enriched from blood (not recorded which). The receptor set was obtained from a woman aged 25 to 39 with acute COVID-19.

V and J are TRBV3-1 (or the pseudogene TRBV3-2) and TRBJ2-7, with 8 positions matching TRBD2. CDR1 and CDR2 (germline): LGHDT, YNNKEL (reference sequence). The CDR3 sequence is 15 residues long. V lost 4 bases to trimming and J lost 7 bases; unmatched junction nucleotides: 12. The CDR3 DNA reads TGTGCCAGCAGCCTCTCCCTAGCGGGCCCCCTGGAGCAGTACTTC. It codes for CASSLSLAGPLEQYF.

V is TRBV19 and J is TRBJ1-5; TRBD1 matches 11 bases. Germline-derived CDR1 and CDR2 are LNHDA and SQIVND (reference sequence). The CDR3 covers 15 residues. The junction had 5 bases not matched to a gene; V was cut back by 6 bases and J by 4 bases. DNA of the CDR3: TGTGCCAGTAGGGACAGGGGGCGAGAAAATCAGCCCCAGCATTTT. It encodes CASRDRGRENQPQHF.

Turning to this clone: In the same sample, other DNA sequences code for this CDR3. V and J are TRBV9 and TRBJ2-1, with D possibly being TRBD2 (7 bases). The CDR3 spans 15 residues. With 0 bases removed from V and 2 bases from J, the gap between germline ends came to 9 bases. Germline CDR1 and CDR2: SGDLS and YYNGEE. CDR3 nucleotide sequence: TGTGCCAGCAGCGTAGGAGGGGGGGCCTACAATGAGCAGTTCTTC. Its protein is CASSVGGGAYNEQFF.

This sequence joins TRBV5-1 and TRBJ2-2; the match to TRBD1 covers 11 bases. With 3 bases clipped from V and 7 bases from J, the junction kept 8 bases outside the gene matches. CDR1 is SGHRS and CDR2 is YFSETQ in the germline V gene. The length of the CDR3 is 16 residues. CDR3 amino acids: CASSSGTGGRIGELFF. The CDR3 DNA sequence: TGCGCCAGCAGCTCCGGGACAGGGGGACGTATCGGGGAGCTGTTTTTT.

The rearrangement uses TRBV12-5 and TRBJ1-1; TRBD1 might be the D (5 bases). V shed 1 base and J shed 4 bases, with 7 bases lying between them. CDR1 and CDR2 from the germline V gene are LGHNT and FRNRAP. The CDR3 totals 13 residues. CDR3 residues: CASGLAQGTEAFF. The CDR3 nucleotides are TGTGCTAGTGGTTTGGCCCAGGGCACTGAAGCTTTCTTT.

The J gene is TRBJ2-1, the V gene TRBV24-1; a weak D match, TRBD1 (5 bases). Between the trimmed V and J ends, which lost 11 bases and 0 bases, there was a span of 13 bases. The V gene's germline CDR1 is KGHDR and CDR2 SFDVKD. The CDR3 covers 14 residues. CDR3 in DNA: TGTGCCAAAACAGGAGCGAGCTCCTACAATGAGCAGTTCTTC. Its translation: CAKTGASSYNEQFF.

The J gene is TRBJ2-7, the V gene TRBV6-5; perhaps TRBD1 as D (6 bases). Trimming took 2 bases from V and 2 from J, leaving 13 bases between them. CDR3 length equals 15 residues. Looked up from germline, CDR1 is MNHEY and CDR2 is SVGAGI. This CDR3 reads CASSYDGTPTYEQYF. The DNA for the CDR3 is TGTGCCAGCAGTTACGACGGGACACCCACCTACGAGCAGTACTTC.

V and J are TRBV10-3 and TRBJ1-4; a weak D match, TRBD1 (5 bases). Trimming pared 0 bases from V and 4 bases from J, leaving 6 bases between. Germline assignment: CDR1 ENHRY and CDR2 SYGVKD. The CDR3 length is 14 residues. The CDR3 DNA reads TGTGCCATCAGTGAGTCAGGGGTTAATGAAAAACTGTTTTTT. It codes for CAISESGVNEKLFF.

This chain's CDR3 is CASSQSEETQYF. The CDR3 nucleotides read TGTGCCAGCAGCCAATCCGAAGAGACCCAGTACTTC. The chain is built from TRBV3-1 (or the pseudogene TRBV3-2) and TRBJ2-5; unclear D gene. The CDR3 runs 12 residues. CDR1 is LGHDT and CDR2 is YNNKEL in the germline V gene (reference sequence). V lost 2 bases and J 3 bases, leaving 4 bases between the germline ends.